The 3 T cell receptor beta chains presented below share a single source sample, sequenced in a study of T-cell reconstitution after alpha-beta-depleted transplantation in children. Using unique molecular identifiers, the investigators prepared the TCRbeta library. Each CDR3 protein is one row after TCRdb ran MiXCR on the PCR reads. The table includes about 600,000 distinct CDR3 sequences, approximately 22% detected once. Sequences were derived from PBMCs, mostly from graft donor cells, sampled 360 days after TCRalphabeta/CD19-depleted stem cell transplant. Source of these receptors: a boy under two years old who had a stem cell transplant for acute myeloid leukemia, so the T cells may come from the graft donor.

This clonotype was observed a handful of times. The chain recombines TRBV20-1 with TRBJ2-1, with TRBD2 matching 10 bases. CDR3 length: 15 residues. Germline CDR1 reads DFQATT; CDR2 reads SNEGSKA (reference sequence). Germline trimming cut 5 bases from V and 1 base from J; bases unmatched to any gene: 5. The CDR3 here is CSAAERGGSYNEQFF. The CDR3 nucleotides read TGCAGTGCTGCTGAGCGGGGGGGTTCCTACAATGAGCAGTTCTTC.

This chain links TRBV7-2 with TRBJ2-7; the D gene is possibly TRBD2 (5 bases). The CDR3 has 15 amino acids. Germline CDR1 and CDR2: SGHTA and FQGNSA. With 5 bases removed from V and 0 bases from J, the gap between germline ends came to 14 bases. As DNA, the CDR3 is TGTGCCAGCAGCGCTGTCGTGGGGAGCTCCTACGAGCAGTACGTC. Amino acids: CASSAVVGSSYEQYV.

This clonotype was seen ten or more times. V usage is TRBV5-1 and J usage is TRBJ2-2; 7 nucleotides line up with TRBD2. Germline CDR1 reads SGHRS; CDR2 reads YFSETQ. Trimming cost V 2 bases and J 2 bases; bases outside gene matches: 3. This CDR3 region has 15 residues. CDR3 sequence: CASSFGTTNTGELFF. The CDR3 nucleotides read TGCGCCAGCAGCTTCGGGACTACCAACACCGGGGAGCTGTTTTTT.